This T cell receptor beta chain was recorded in a study of immune heterogeneity within non-small cell lung tumors. In germline, CDR1 is MNHNS, CDR2 SASEGT. The CDR3 has 16 residues. V shed 7 bases and J shed 5 bases, with 20 bases lying between them. For the TCR beta CDR3, multiplex PCR with 32 V and 13 J primers performed the amplification. TCRdb processed the multiplex PCR reads anew with MiXCR; each CDR3 protein has one entry. There are over 10,000 distinct CDR3 sequences in the sample; less than 25% occur only once, and 4.6% lies in the top ten. This clonotype was seen once. Bulk tumor genomic DNA constituted the template, at 600 ng per sample. While surgery was under way, several biopsies spaced far apart were taken per primary tumor. With untreated, newly diagnosed non-small cell lung cancer, the patients went on to undergo curative surgery. Newly diagnosed non-small cell lung cancer patients undergoing curative-intent surgery served as donors.

The chain couples TRBV6-1 to TRBJ2-2; weak D call: TRBD2 (7 bases). The sequenced sample was lung tumor tissue. This TCR was recovered from a man aged 55 to 70 with non-small cell lung cancer. The DNA of the CDR3 is TGTGCCAGCACTCCAATCCGGGGGGCAGTTACCGGGGAGCTGTTTTTT. It encodes CASTPIRGAVTGELFF.